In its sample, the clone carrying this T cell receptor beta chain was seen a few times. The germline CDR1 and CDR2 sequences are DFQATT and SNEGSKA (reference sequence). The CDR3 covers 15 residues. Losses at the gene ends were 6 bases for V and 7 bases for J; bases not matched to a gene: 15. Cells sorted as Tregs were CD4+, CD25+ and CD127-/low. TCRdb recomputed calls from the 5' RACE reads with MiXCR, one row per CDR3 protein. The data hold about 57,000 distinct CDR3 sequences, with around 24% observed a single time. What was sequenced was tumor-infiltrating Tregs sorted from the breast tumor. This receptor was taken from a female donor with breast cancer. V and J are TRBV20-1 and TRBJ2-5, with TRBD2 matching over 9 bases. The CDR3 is CSAEVPSGARWTQYF. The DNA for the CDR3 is TGCAGTGCCGAGGTCCCTAGCGGGGCACGGTGGACCCAGTACTTC.